This TCR beta chain was observed in a study of OX40 agonist ivuxolimab in advanced cancers. Study summary: At 0.01 to 10 mg/kg, ivuxolimab was administered intravenously to patients every 2 weeks. Dose-escalation patients suffered from hepatocellular carcinoma, melanoma, renal cell or head and neck cancer.

Study observations and caveats: In the expanded peripheral T cells, antigen specificity was never determined. Doses of 0.1 to 3.0 mg/kg were accompanied by clonal expansion of CD4+ and CD8+ blood T cells by week 6.

Profiled with immunoSEQ multiplex PCR; TCRdb holds only in-frame clones, not every one. This sample has some 41,000 clones, with nearly 90% found just once. For this clone: Its antigen is currently unknown. The junction departs from the called germline gene at one end, perhaps through a read error.

The sequence derives from an adult with an advanced solid tumor such as melanoma, head and neck, liver or kidney cancer. The source was CD4+ or CD8+ T cells sorted from blood, collected in a trial of the OX40 agonist ivuxolimab.

The CDR3 DNA reads as TGCGCCAGCAGTTCTGGGGTCACCGGGGAGCTGTTTTTT. As protein: CASSSGVTGELFF. V gene TRBV6-4 combines with J gene TRBJ2-2, with unresolved D. This CDR3 has 13 amino acids. CDR1 and CDR2 (germline): MRHNA, SNTAGT.